These T cell receptor beta chains were read from a single sample in a study of a mutant IDH1 vaccine in newly diagnosed glioma. Measured with immunoSEQ multiplex PCR; TCRdb has only the in-frame clones, and not every one. The sample holds 45,000 to 60,000 clones, around three quarters seen once. The specimen comprised PBMCs, sampled from a glioma patient treated with radiotherapy, temozolomide or both. These TCRs come from a middle-aged woman with glioma. Each CDR3 is given without its conserved first and last residue.

j_gene: TRBJ1-5
v_gene: TRBV18
CDR3aa: ASSPLGGNQPQH

j_gene: TRBJ2-7
v_gene: TRBV2
CDR3aa: ASSILTGGAPLLSYEQY

j_gene: TRBJ1-3
v_gene: TRBV30
CDR3aa: AWSLHTGNTIY

j_gene: TRBJ2-7
v_gene: TRBV10-1
CDR3aa: ASSFGTGRSYEQY

j_gene: TRBJ1-1
v_gene: TRBV7-6
CDR3aa: ASSLGPGGDTEAF

j_gene: TRBJ1-1
v_gene: TRBV6-5
CDR3aa: ASQSTGRNTEAF

j_gene: TRBJ2-3
v_gene: TRBV18
CDR3aa: ASYSTVHPADTQY

j_gene: TRBJ2-1
v_gene: TRBV29-1
CDR3aa: SPERTSQF

j_gene: TRBJ2-7
v_gene: TRBV18
CDR3aa: ASSPETYEQY

j_gene: TRBJ1-4
v_gene: TRBV5-4
CDR3aa: ASSWRGRGQDNEKLF

j_gene: TRBJ1-1
v_gene: TRBV7-6
CDR3aa: ASSFGKNTEAF

j_gene: TRBJ2-5
v_gene: TRBV4-1
CDR3aa: ASSQNQMGGRETQY

j_gene: TRBJ2-1
v_gene: TRBV13
CDR3aa: ASSRDSRGPNEQF

j_gene: TRBJ2-5
v_gene: TRBV5-1
CDR3aa: ASSLQGFQETQY

j_gene: TRBJ2-5
v_gene: TRBV7-2
CDR3aa: ASSPTGPPETQY

j_gene: TRBJ2-2
v_gene: TRBV5-4
CDR3aa: ASSFRGGGHGELF

j_gene: TRBJ1-4
v_gene: TRBV19
CDR3aa: ASSMGLAPIVDEKLF

j_gene: TRBJ1-2
v_gene: TRBV5-1
CDR3aa: ASSPSGAGYGYT

j_gene: TRBJ2-2
v_gene: TRBV14
CDR3aa: ASSHAKLGTTGELF

j_gene: TRBJ1-5
v_gene: TRBV15
CDR3aa: ATSRGWSADQPQH

j_gene: TRBJ1-6
v_gene: TRBV5-1
CDR3aa: ASSLGSYNSPLH

j_gene: TRBJ1-2
v_gene: TRBV5-1
CDR3aa: ASSLPRDRTAIGYT

j_gene: TRBJ2-7
v_gene: TRBV7-6
CDR3aa: ASSLDAYEQY

j_gene: TRBJ1-4
v_gene: TRBV5-1
CDR3aa: ASSLSGDDEKLF

j_gene: TRBJ1-3
v_gene: TRBV27
CDR3aa: ASSSTGLRNTIY

j_gene: TRBJ2-5
v_gene: TRBV5-4
CDR3aa: ASSLGNSGGQETQY

j_gene: TRBJ2-3
v_gene: TRBV7-6
CDR3aa: ASSGRLAGALTDTQY